The 25 T cell receptor beta chains given below trace back to one sample, sequenced in a study of response to subunit inactivated influenza vaccine. TCRdb independently ran MiXCR on the RT-PCR reads; one entry per CDR3 protein. The sample lists about 650,000 distinct CDR3 sequences, about 15% occurring once. The material sequenced was PBMCs from blood, taken around 15 days before vaccination. The receptors were gathered from a man aged 45-65 years who received an inactivated influenza vaccine.

This clonotype was recorded a few times. The chain is built from TRBV5-1 and TRBJ2-3; D could derive from TRBD1 or TRBD2 (6 bases each). This CDR3 contains 15 residues. Trimming left V 1 base short and J 2 bases short, with 11 bases between. The germline V gene encodes CDR1 SGHRS and CDR2 YFSETQ. CDR3 DNA sequence: TGCGCCAGCAGCTTGTGGGGGGCTCTCACAGATACGCAGTATTTT. Its translation is CASSLWGALTDTQYF. The full variable domain, its missing parts supplied by reference TRBV5-1 and TRBJ2-3, is KAGVTQTPRYLIKTRGQQVTLSCSPISGHRSVSWYQQTPGQGLQFLFEYFSETQRNKGNFPGRFSGRQFSNSRSEMNVSTLELGDSALYLCASSLWGALTDTQYFGPGTRLTVL.

The chain links TRBV14 to TRBJ2-2, with TRBD1 identical over 10 bases. CDR3 size: 15 residues. Germline V gene lookup returns CDR1 SGHDN and CDR2 FVKESK. Unmatched junction bases numbered 4, after V lost 7 bases and J lost 2 bases. CDR3 sequence: CASKQTGGNTGELFF. The DNA for the CDR3 is TGTGCCAGCAAGCAGACAGGGGGCAACACCGGGGAGCTGTTTTTT.

A few counts support this clonotype. The V gene is TRBV3-1, the J gene TRBJ2-4; D is uncertain. The CDR3 is 14 amino acids. Germline V CDR1 and CDR2: LGHDT, YNNKEL (reference sequence). V was trimmed by 3 bases and J by 3 bases, leaving 9 bases between them. Written as DNA, the CDR3 is TGTGCCAGCAGCCATGCAGGTGGCAAAAACATTCAGTACTTC. Its translation is CASSHAGGKNIQYF.

This clonotype has only a few counts. The chain joins TRBV9 to TRBJ2-7; 10 positions match TRBD2. J lost 3 bases, V lost 3 bases, and 6 bases had no gene match. Per germline, CDR1 SGDLS and CDR2 YYNGEE. The CDR3 runs 15 residues. This CDR3 is CASSETGTSDYEQYF. The CDR3, as DNA: TGTGCCAGCAGCGAAACCGGGACTAGCGACTACGAGCAGTACTTC.

This clonotype was recorded a few times. This chain links TRBV7-2 with TRBJ2-1; D is ambiguous. The CDR3 contains 11 residues. Germline V gene lookup returns CDR1 SGHTA and CDR2 FQGNSA. Trimming took off 5 bases at V and 11 bases at J, with 10 bases between the two ends. The CDR3 DNA sequence: TGTGCCAGCAGCCCCGGGCAAAAGCAGTTCTTC. It encodes CASSPGQKQFF.

This clonotype appeared a few times. The J gene is TRBJ2-5, the V gene TRBV4-3; 9 bases are a match to TRBD2. The CDR3 extends over 16 amino acids. Germline V CDR1 and CDR2: LGHNA, YSLEER. Unmatched junction bases numbered 7, after V lost 1 base and J lost 4 bases. The CDR3 sequence is CASSQGAGGSGETQYF. In DNA form, the CDR3 reads TGCGCCAGCAGCCAAGGCGCGGGAGGGAGCGGAGAGACCCAGTACTTC.

The rearrangement links TRBV3-1 to TRBJ1-1; D unresolved. V was clipped by 1 base and J by 8 bases, with 8 bases between them. Germline V gene data show CDR1 as LGHDT and CDR2 as YNNKEL (reference sequence). The CDR3 spans 12 residues. The CDR3 sequence: CASSQVGEEAFF. As DNA, the CDR3 is TGTGCCAGCAGCCAAGTTGGGGAAGAAGCTTTCTTT.

This clonotype was picked up a small number of times. The chain has TRBV7-2 and TRBJ2-3; the match to TRBD2 covers 7 bases. The germline V gene has CDR1 SGHTA and CDR2 FQGNSA. This CDR3 comprises 16 residues. The V gene end was trimmed by 2 bases and the J gene end by 1 base; junction bases not matched to a gene: 6. The CDR3 DNA is TGTGCCAGCAGCTTAACCCGGGACTATGGCACAGATACGCAGTATTTT. Translation: CASSLTRDYGTDTQYF.

This clonotype appeared a few times. The chain combines TRBV20-1 with TRBJ1-5; perhaps TRBD1 as D (5 bases). The CDR3 extends over 14 amino acids. V was trimmed by 4 bases and J by 2 bases, leaving 12 bases between them. Looked up from germline, CDR1 is DFQATT and CDR2 is SNEGSKA (reference sequence). DNA for the CDR3: TGCAGTGCTACCGGGACTCCTGGCAATCAGCCCCAGCATTTT. It codes for CSATGTPGNQPQHF.

This clonotype was seen a handful of times. This chain's CDR3 is CASGLQDQPQHF. CDR3 sequence (DNA): TGTGCCAGCGGATTGCAGGATCAGCCCCAGCATTTT. The chain uses TRBV6-6 and TRBJ1-5; no clear D. V lost 8 bases and J lost 5, with 10 bases in between. The length of the CDR3 is 12 residues. The germline CDR1 and CDR2 sequences are MNHNY and SVGAGI (reference sequence).

Ten or more counts support this clonotype. The chain is built from TRBV7-6 and TRBJ2-7; D uncertain. The length of the CDR3 is 16 residues. Trimming cost V 0 bases and J 5 bases, with 17 bases left between them. Germline V gives CDR1 SGHVS, CDR2 FNYEAQ. Written as DNA, the CDR3 is TGTGCCAGCAGCTTAGCGTCGGGTCAGTATAGACACGAGCAGTACTTC. Translation: CASSLASGQYRHEQYF.

The sample holds many counts of this clonotype. CDR3 nucleotides: TGTGCCAGCAGCCTGCCGGGGATTTATACGCAGTATTTT. Translating gives CASSLPGIYTQYF. The chain uses TRBV6-2 or TRBV6-3 and TRBJ2-3; D perhaps matches TRBD2 (5 bases). The CDR3 is 13 amino acids. V dropped 6 bases and J dropped 7 bases, with 14 bases sitting between them. Germline V CDR1 and CDR2: MNHEY, SVGEGT.

This clonotype was seen once. V usage is TRBV6-5 and J usage is TRBJ2-1; 7 bases map to TRBD1. V trimming: 2 bases; J trimming: 0 bases; junction bases outside the gene matches: 13. CDR1 and CDR2 (germline): MNHEY, SVGAGI. The CDR3 loop spans 19 amino acids. Here the CDR3 DNA reads TGTGCCAGCAGTTACCATTCGGGACAGATCTACAACTCCTACAATGAGCAGTTCTTC. Amino acids: CASSYHSGQIYNSYNEQFF.

This clonotype was observed a handful of times. The genes are TRBV5-4 and TRBJ2-2; TRBD2 might be the D (6 bases). CDR3 length: 16 amino acids. The germline V gene has CDR1 SGHNT and CDR2 YYREEE (reference sequence). V lost 4 bases and J lost 7, with 20 bases in between. The CDR3 DNA reads as TGTGCCAGCAGCCCGGGGGACGGTTACTTTCGCGGGGAGCTGTTTTTT. Encoded protein: CASSPGDGYFRGELFF.

The CDR3 nucleotides read TGTGCCAGCAGCCCTTCCTCGGGGACCCAGTACTTC. The encoded protein is CASSPSSGTQYF. This sequence joins TRBV4-2 and TRBJ2-5; D is uncertain. V lost 4 bases to trimming and J lost 7 bases, with 10 bases between them. The CDR3 length is 12 residues. CDR1 LGHNA and CDR2 YNFKEQ come from the germline V gene.

This chain links TRBV12-3 or TRBV12-4 with TRBJ2-3, with D hard to call. The CDR3 totals 14 residues. Trimming removed 3 bases at V and 6 bases at J, with 13 bases between. The CDR3 coding sequence is TGTGCCAGCAGTTTGTTATGGGGAAGGGATACGCAGTATTTT. Encoded protein: CASSLLWGRDTQYF.

This clonotype was picked up a small number of times. CDR3 amino acids: CASSLVAGNHYEQYF. The CDR3 coding sequence is TGCGCCAGCAGCTTGGTTGCAGGGAATCACTACGAGCAGTACTTC. This chain uses TRBV5-1 with TRBJ2-7; maybe TRBD1 (5 bases). The CDR3 runs to 15 residues. Trimming removed 0 bases at V and 3 bases at J, with 13 bases between. The V gene's germline CDR1 is SGHRS and CDR2 YFSETQ.

This clonotype was recorded at least ten times. The J gene is TRBJ2-3, the V gene TRBV28; 9 bases map to TRBD1. With 2 bases clipped from V and 6 bases from J, the junction kept 6 bases outside the gene matches. The CDR3 consists of 15 residues. Germline V CDR1 and CDR2: MDHEN, SYDVKM. In DNA, the CDR3 is TGTGCCAGCAGTTTACCCCGGACAGGGGAGGATACGCAGTATTTT. Translated: CASSLPRTGEDTQYF.

The gene calls are TRBV5-6 and TRBJ2-1, with 11 bases fitting TRBD2. This CDR3 region has 19 residues. The junction had 11 bases not matched to a gene; V was cut back by 0 bases and J by 3 bases. Germline V gives CDR1 SGHDT, CDR2 YYEEEE. The CDR3 protein is CASSLGASGGISGYNEQFF. DNA of the CDR3: TGTGCCAGCAGCTTGGGGGCTAGCGGGGGGATCTCCGGCTACAATGAGCAGTTCTTC. The whole variable domain, remainder taken from reference TRBV5-6 and TRBJ2-1, is DAGVTQSPTHLIKTRGQQVTLRCSPKSGHDTVSWYQQALGQGPQFIFQYYEEEERQRGNFPDRFSGHQFPNYSSELNVNALLLGDSALYLCASSLGASGGISGYNEQFFGPGTRLTVL.

CDR3 coding DNA: TGTGCCAGCAGCCAAGATCGGTCTAGCGGAATCTATGAGCAGTTCTTC. It codes for CASSQDRSSGIYEQFF. The rearrangement uses TRBV14 and TRBJ2-1, with 7 bases lining up with TRBD2. The ends lost 0 bases at V and 8 bases at J; junction bases unmatched: 10. This CDR3 is built from 16 residues. Germline V gives CDR1 SGHDN, CDR2 FVKESK. Combining the CDR3 with reference TRBV14 and TRBJ2-1 gives the whole variable domain EAGVTQFPSHSVIEKGQTVTLRCDPISGHDNLYWYRRVMGKEIKFLLHFVKESKQDESGMPNNRFLAERTGGTYSTLKVQPAELEDSGVYFCASSQDRSSGIYEQFFGPGTRLTVL.

This clonotype was found many times. J is TRBJ2-7 and V is TRBV14; D is uncertain. Per germline, CDR1 SGHDN and CDR2 FVKESK. This CDR3 region has 14 residues. Deletions cut 3 bases from V and 4 bases from J, with 13 bases between. CDR3 region: CASSHTLGLYEQYF. DNA of the CDR3: TGTGCCAGCAGCCATACCCTGGGGTTGTACGAGCAGTACTTC. Filled out from reference TRBV14 and TRBJ2-7, the complete variable domain reads EAGVTQFPSHSVIEKGQTVTLRCDPISGHDNLYWYRRVMGKEIKFLLHFVKESKQDESGMPNNRFLAERTGGTYSTLKVQPAELEDSGVYFCASSHTLGLYEQYFGPGTRLTVT.

In its sample, this clonotype was seen a few times. The chain recombines TRBV20-1 with TRBJ2-7; 7 bases fit TRBD1. V was pared by 5 bases and J by 4 bases, with 5 bases of the junction left unmatched. The CDR3 covers 12 residues. CDR1 is DFQATT, CDR2 SNEGSKA, per germline (reference sequence). The CDR3 DNA follows: TGCAGTGCTGGCCCGACAGGGTACGAGCAGTACTTC. It translates to CSAGPTGYEQYF.

This clonotype was seen a few times. This chain joins TRBV12-3 or TRBV12-4 and TRBJ1-5; the D gene is possibly TRBD1 (5 bases). The V gene lost 6 bases and the J gene lost 4 bases, with 16 bases spanning the gap. The CDR3 is made up of 15 amino acids. The CDR3 sequence: CASSHGGGVNQPQHF. In nucleotides, the CDR3 is TGTGCCAGCAGCCACGGCGGGGGGGTGAATCAGCCCCAGCATTTT.

This chain links TRBV9 with TRBJ2-3; TRBD2 agrees at 11 bases. V gave up 3 bases and J gave up 7 bases; unmatched junction bases: 7. Looked up from germline, CDR1 is SGDLS and CDR2 is YYNGEE. The CDR3 is 15 residues long. The CDR3 sequence is CASSAGLAVSNTQYF. DNA for the CDR3: TGTGCCAGCAGCGCGGGACTAGCGGTCTCTAATACGCAGTATTTT.

This clonotype was seen many times. The chain has TRBV14 and TRBJ2-1; D may match TRBD1 or TRBD2 (7 bases each). Germline V gives CDR1 SGHDN, CDR2 FVKESK. Trimming cost V 1 base and J 5 bases, with 21 bases left between them. The CDR3 contains 18 residues. The CDR3 nucleotides read TGTGCCAGCAGCCAAGCAGTGGGGAGGGGGCGGCTCCACAATGAGCAGTTCTTC. Protein product: CASSQAVGRGRLHNEQFF.